A single sample is the source of the 13 T cell receptor beta chains below, sequenced in a study of T-cell reconstitution after alpha-beta-depleted transplantation in children. The TCRbeta library was prepared with unique molecular identifiers. Each CDR3 protein is one row after TCRdb ran MiXCR on the PCR reads. The data contain around 600,000 distinct CDR3 sequences, about 10% of them singletons. The sequenced sample was PBMCs from the stem cell graft donor, obtained from the stem cell graft. The receptors here all came from a human donor who donated a stem cell graft to a child with acute myeloid leukemia.

CDR3 DNA sequence: TGCGCCAGCAGCCCGGTGGGCAACACTGAAGCTTTCTTT. Amino acid sequence: CASSPVGNTEAFF. The chain employs TRBV5-1 and TRBJ1-1; D is unclear. CDR3 length: 13 residues. Trimming removed 4 bases at V and 2 bases at J, with 9 bases between. Germline V gives CDR1 SGHRS, CDR2 YFSETQ.

This clonotype was detected only a few times. This chain links TRBV11-2 with TRBJ2-7; D may be TRBD1 (6 bases). The length of the CDR3 is 15 residues. Germline loops: CDR1 SGHAT, CDR2 FQNNGV. Trimming took off 0 bases at V and 0 bases at J, with 9 bases between the two ends. The CDR3 region is CASSLDTGNSYEQYF. Written as DNA, the CDR3 is TGTGCCAGCAGCTTAGACACAGGGAACTCCTACGAGCAGTACTTC.

This clonotype was detected a few times. The rearrangement joins TRBV20-1 to TRBJ2-6, with TRBD1 identical over 7 bases. The CDR3 totals 14 residues. V was clipped by 5 bases and J by 6 bases; unmatched bases: 7. CDR1 and CDR2 (germline): DFQATT, SNEGSKA (reference sequence). The CDR3 DNA reads TGCAGTGCTCCCCCCGAGGGGGCGGCCAACGTCCTGACTTTC. It codes for CSAPPEGAANVLTF.

The V call is TRBV6-4, the J call TRBJ2-4; 9 positions agree with TRBD2. V dropped 3 bases and J dropped 1; count of bases not matched to a gene: 10. This CDR3 has 18 residues. The germline V gene encodes CDR1 MRHNA and CDR2 SNTAGT. The CDR3 loop reads CASSERSSGSAAKNIQYF. CDR3 coding DNA: TGTGCCAGCAGTGAGAGGAGTAGCGGGAGTGCGGCCAAAAACATTCAGTACTTC.

This clonotype was recorded at least ten times. The chain recombines TRBV20-1 with TRBJ2-7, with D perhaps given as TRBD1 or TRBD2 (5 bases each). Per germline, CDR1 DFQATT and CDR2 SNEGSKA (reference sequence). Trimming took off 7 bases at V and 6 bases at J, with 19 bases between the two ends. The CDR3 runs to 13 residues. The CDR3 region is CSDRGRALCEQYF. In DNA form, the CDR3 reads TGCAGTGACCGGGGCAGAGCCCTTTGCGAGCAGTACTTC.

This sequence joins TRBV6-4 and TRBJ2-2; no clear D. The CDR3 is made up of 14 amino acids. Between the trimmed V and J ends, which lost 4 bases and 3 bases, there was a span of 9 bases. Germline CDR1 MRHNA, CDR2 SNTAGT. The CDR3 DNA sequence: TGTGCCAGCAGTGGTGACCTATACACCGGGGAGCTGTTTTTT. Residues: CASSGDLYTGELFF.

This clonotype was picked up a small number of times. The rearrangement links TRBV7-3 to TRBJ2-3; maybe TRBD2 (5 bases). V lost 0 bases and J lost 0, with 16 bases in between. From germline, CDR1 is SGHTA and CDR2 FQGTGA. This CDR3 region has 18 residues. The CDR3 DNA reads as TGTGCCAGCAGCTTAACATTGGAGAGCGGAACTAGCACAGATACGCAGTATTTT. Amino acids: CASSLTLESGTSTDTQYF.

There are a few counts of this clonotype. CDR3 sequence reads: CASSPSGRIDEQFF. The DNA of the CDR3 is TGTGCCAGCAGCCCCAGCGGGAGAATCGATGAGCAGTTCTTC. This rearrangement joins TRBV5-6 to TRBJ2-1, with 8 bases that match TRBD2. This CDR3 spans 14 amino acids. V lost 4 bases to trimming and J lost 8 bases; unmatched junction nucleotides: 8. Per the germline V gene, CDR1 is SGHDT and CDR2 is YYEEEE. Combining the CDR3 with reference TRBV5-6 and TRBJ2-1 gives the whole variable domain DAGVTQSPTHLIKTRGQQVTLRCSPKSGHDTVSWYQQALGQGPQFIFQYYEEEERQRGNFPDRFSGHQFPNYSSELNVNALLLGDSALYLCASSPSGRIDEQFFGPGTRLTVL.

The chain carries TRBV20-1 and TRBJ1-4; D possibly corresponds to TRBD1 (5 bases). The CDR3 loop spans 14 amino acids. Germline values: CDR1 DFQATT, CDR2 SNEGSKA (reference sequence). V was shortened by 3 bases and J by 2 bases, with 10 bases between the two germline ends. The CDR3 sequence: CSASSGATNEKLFF. The CDR3 DNA sequence: TGCAGTGCTAGCTCCGGGGCGACTAATGAAAAACTGTTTTTT.

This clonotype has only a few counts. The CDR3 loop is CSVAGGNDYGYTF. The CDR3 DNA follows: TGCAGCGTTGCGGGGGGGAATGACTATGGCTACACCTTC. This chain connects TRBV29-1 to TRBJ1-2, with a possible D match to TRBD1 (5 bases). V was cut by 4 bases and J by 3 bases, with 12 bases left in between. CDR3 length: 13 residues. The germline CDR1 and CDR2 sequences are SQVTM and ANQGSEA.

The chain joins TRBV10-3 to TRBJ1-5; 10 bases align to TRBD1. V dropped 6 bases and J dropped 11; count of bases not matched to a gene: 10. The CDR3 loop spans 14 amino acids. The germline gives CDR1 ENHRY, CDR2 SYGVKD. CDR3 bases: TGTGCCATCAGCACCGGACAGGGGGTAGGCTCCCAGCATTTT. Translating it yields CAISTGQGVGSQHF.

This clonotype appeared a single time. V is TRBV30 and J is TRBJ2-5; maybe TRBD2 (7 bases). Germline loops: CDR1 GTSNPN, CDR2 SVGIG (reference sequence). Trimming left V 3 bases short and J 4 bases short, with 12 bases between. CDR3 size: 13 residues. In nucleotides, the CDR3 is TGTGCCTGGAGGGTAGGGGGGGGAGAGACCCAGTACTTC. It codes for CAWRVGGGETQYF.

A few counts support this clonotype. This rearrangement joins TRBV2 to TRBJ2-7; the D is unclear. Trimming cost V 8 bases and J 6 bases, with 20 bases left between them. CDR3 length: 14 amino acids. Germline CDR1 reads SNHLY; CDR2 reads FYNNEI. The CDR3: CASFYVAPPFEQYF. The CDR3 bases are TGTGCCAGCTTCTACGTTGCGCCACCGTTCGAGCAGTACTTC.